This TCR beta chain was identified during a study of T cells in Graves' hyperthyroidism and ophthalmopathy (dated by TCRdb to the late 2010s). Turning to the overall study: Peripheral blood samples were taken at initial diagnosis, before any treatment was given. The study also compared thyroid tissue and blood T-cell repertoires from five or six Graves' hyperthyroidism patients. After sampling, hyperthyroidism patients received methimazole starting at 30 mg daily, and ophthalmopathy patients received high-dose intravenous methylprednisolone. The roughly 91 discovery patients were randomly divided into training and test sets at a 7:3 ratio. Whether ophthalmopathy could be predicted prospectively was tested in an independent validation cohort made up of about 18 hyperthyroidism patients plus 17 patients who later progressed to ophthalmopathy. TCR Vbeta CDR3 sequencing of 120 to 150 peripheral blood samples (under 45 ophthalmopathy, about 75 hyperthyroidism and roughly 17 progressor patients) is reported in the paper. To identify distinguishing TCR V-J signatures, a discovery cohort of 100 patients was used, comprising some 45 with Graves' ophthalmopathy and 57 with stable Graves' hyperthyroidism.

V was cut back by 1 base and J by 0 bases, leaving a gap of 9 bases between them. As encoded in the germline V gene, CDR1 is MNHNS while CDR2 is SASEGT. The CDR3 goes from the cysteine to the phenylalanine over 15 residues. Of all the DNA, just the CDR3 is kept, 45 bases in frame from base 1. Study-level results and caveats: In cross-validation, a model built on a 13 V-J signature told ophthalmopathy apart from stable hyperthyroidism with about 90% sensitivity and roughly 83% specificity, and in testing the same model reached 80%/75%. In validation, the model predicted progression to ophthalmopathy with 60% to 71% sensitivity and less than 75% specificity, a median of around 6.6 months before onset. No statistical method was used to fix the sample size in advance, and group allocation was not hidden from the investigators. Most expanded thyroid clonotypes (frequency above 0.001) were also detected in blood, suggesting blood repertoires may reflect thyroid immune responses.

This clonotype showed up many times. Its target antigen remains unknown. There are no base qualities to consult, and no much larger clone falls within one base. Ophthalmopathy patients had moderately to severely active disease, with a Clinical Activity Score of 3 or more, a NOSPECS grade of 4 or more, and a disease duration of less than 3 months. Patients with uncontrolled infections, other autoimmune diseases, pregnancy or lactation were excluded. Diagnoses relied on clinical symptoms, serum thyroxine and TRAb, thyroid ultrasound and orbital computed tomography. PBMCs were separated from over 9 ml of fresh peripheral blood using Ficoll-Paque density gradient centrifugation. Total RNA was extracted with Trizol reagent, and quality was checked on an Agilent 2100 Bioanalyzer. The TCR beta CDR3 regions were amplified from the RNA transcripts. For the first round of RT-PCR on the TCR CDR3, the HTBI primer set was used together with the Qiagen OneStep RT-PCR kit. Libraries were constructed in a second round of multiplex PCR, after which size selection and purification were performed. Paired-end sequencing of the libraries was performed with 100 bp reads on an Illumina HiSeq2000. Regarding the original processing steps: SOAPnuke was used to process the raw data, removing reads that contained adapters or uncalled bases, had a mean Phred below 15, or lacked an exact match to the constant primer or identifier. COPE v1.2.5 was used to merge high-quality paired reads, and clonotypes were defined as unique nucleotide sequences. MiTCR v1.1 was used to align clonotypes to the IMGT TRBV, TRBD and TRBJ reference segments. Analysis was restricted to V-J combinations with a frequency above 0.0001, which covered just over 98% of repertoires. A TCS score was defined as the ratio between F50 (clonal expansion) and ExV (chaos), using BLOSUM62-based TCRdist between CDR3 peptides within each V-J. Welch's t-statistics and random forest reduced fewer than 550 V-J features to 13, which were used in a naive Bayes classifier (R e1071). Starting from the raw public reads, TCRdb applied fastp trimming at Q25, assembled clones with MiXCR and retained in-frame beta chains. Duplicate CDR3 protein sequences are folded into a single record with the most common DNA and genes. The V and J calls and clone size are TCRdb's, not the authors'. In all, the sample holds approximately 430,000 distinct CDR3 sequences, and about 15% of those were seen once. The ten largest clones take up approximately 13% of the sample.

Sequenced input: blood. The receptor was derived from a young man with Graves' ophthalmopathy. The rearranged segments are TRBV6-1 and TRBJ2-5; the D gene assignment is ambiguous. The CDR3 region has the sequence CASSEGQGNQETQYF. The DNA is as follows: TGTGCCAGCAGTGAAGGCCAAGGTAACCAAGAGACCCAGTACTTC.